This record covers a single TCR beta chain. Its specificity is not known. Sequenced by immunoSEQ multiplex PCR; TCRdb stores in-frame clones only, minus some. The sample carries 70,000 or so clones, 90% to 95% recorded once. This entry comes from a study of OX40 agonist ivuxolimab in advanced cancers. Study-wide background: Patients received the agonistic anti-OX40 (CD134) antibody ivuxolimab. The eligibility criteria allowed prior anti-PD-1, anti-PD-L1 or anti-CTLA-4 therapy, and about 40% had some.

At baseline, cycle 4 day 1, and cycle 7 day 1, blood was sampled. Study findings and constraints: On average, CD8+ T cells showed a greater number of expanded clones than CD4+.

With 5 bases removed from V and 8 bases from J, the gap between germline ends came to 28 bases. The CDR3 is 18 residues long. Germline CDR1 and CDR2: MNHEY and SMNVEV (reference sequence). Sequences were derived from CD4+ or CD8+ T cells sorted from blood, sampled in a trial of the OX40 agonist ivuxolimab. The clonotype was recovered from an adult with an advanced solid tumor such as melanoma, head and neck, liver or kidney cancer. The chain joins TRBV27 to TRBJ2-1; D gene unclear. The CDR3 is CASSAGPYLVEGTDEQFF. In DNA, the CDR3 is TGTGCCAGCAGTGCCGGGCCCTACCTAGTGGAAGGAACGGATGAGCAGTTCTTC.